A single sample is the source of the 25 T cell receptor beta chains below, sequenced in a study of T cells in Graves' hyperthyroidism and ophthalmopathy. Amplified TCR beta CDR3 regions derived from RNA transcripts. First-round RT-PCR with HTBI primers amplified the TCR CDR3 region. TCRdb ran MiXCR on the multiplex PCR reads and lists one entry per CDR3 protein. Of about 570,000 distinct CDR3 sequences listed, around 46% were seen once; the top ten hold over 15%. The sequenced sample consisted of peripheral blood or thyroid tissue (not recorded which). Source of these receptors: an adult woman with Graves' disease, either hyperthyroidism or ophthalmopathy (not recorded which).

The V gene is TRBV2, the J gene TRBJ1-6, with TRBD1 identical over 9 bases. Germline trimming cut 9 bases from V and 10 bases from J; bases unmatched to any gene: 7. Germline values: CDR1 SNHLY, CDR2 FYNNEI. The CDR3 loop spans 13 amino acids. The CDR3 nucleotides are TGTGCCAGTACGGGACAGGGTCGATCACCCCTCCACTTT. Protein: CASTGQGRSPLHF.

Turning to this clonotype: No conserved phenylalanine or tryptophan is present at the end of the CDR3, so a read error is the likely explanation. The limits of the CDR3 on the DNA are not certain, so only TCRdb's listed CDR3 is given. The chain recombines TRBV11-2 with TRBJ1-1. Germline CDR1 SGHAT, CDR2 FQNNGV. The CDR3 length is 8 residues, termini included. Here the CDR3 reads CASTKRIS.

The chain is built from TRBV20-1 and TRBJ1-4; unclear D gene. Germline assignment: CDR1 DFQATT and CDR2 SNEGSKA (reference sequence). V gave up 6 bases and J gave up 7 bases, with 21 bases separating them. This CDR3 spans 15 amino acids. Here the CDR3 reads CSASSETAGSEKLFF. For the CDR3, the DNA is TGCAGTGCCAGCTCCGAGACGGCCGGGAGTGAAAAACTGTTTTTT.

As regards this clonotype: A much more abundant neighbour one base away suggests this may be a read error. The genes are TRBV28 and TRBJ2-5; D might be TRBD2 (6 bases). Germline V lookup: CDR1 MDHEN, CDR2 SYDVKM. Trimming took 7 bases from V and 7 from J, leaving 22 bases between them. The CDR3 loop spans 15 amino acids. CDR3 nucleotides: TGTGCCAGCAACAGGAGGAGGGGCTTTAGAGGGACCCAGTACTTC. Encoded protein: CASNRRRGFRGTQYF.

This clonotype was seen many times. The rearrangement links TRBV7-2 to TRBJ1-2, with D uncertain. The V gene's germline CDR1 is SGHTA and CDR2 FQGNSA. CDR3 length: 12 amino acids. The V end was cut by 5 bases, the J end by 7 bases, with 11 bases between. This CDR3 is CASSLREGGYTF. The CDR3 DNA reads TGTGCCAGCAGCCTGCGGGAGGGTGGCTACACCTTC.

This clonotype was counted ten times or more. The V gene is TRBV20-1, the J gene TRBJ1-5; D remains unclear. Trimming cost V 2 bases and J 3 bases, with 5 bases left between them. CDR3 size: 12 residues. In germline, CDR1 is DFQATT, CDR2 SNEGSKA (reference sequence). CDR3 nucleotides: TGCAGTGCTAGACTTCTCAATCAGCCCCAGCATTTT. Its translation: CSARLLNQPQHF.

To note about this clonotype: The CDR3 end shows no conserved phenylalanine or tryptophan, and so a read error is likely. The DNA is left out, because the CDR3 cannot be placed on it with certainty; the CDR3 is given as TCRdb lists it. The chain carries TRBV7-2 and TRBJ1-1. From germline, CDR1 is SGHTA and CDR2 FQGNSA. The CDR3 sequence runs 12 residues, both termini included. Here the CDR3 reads CASSSNWALTFS.

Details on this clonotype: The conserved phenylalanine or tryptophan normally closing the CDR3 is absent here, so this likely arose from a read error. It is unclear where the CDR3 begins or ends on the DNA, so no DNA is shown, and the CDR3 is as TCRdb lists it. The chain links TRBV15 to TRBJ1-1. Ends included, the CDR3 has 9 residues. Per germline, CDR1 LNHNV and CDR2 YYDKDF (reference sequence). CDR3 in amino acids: CATSRWIAG.

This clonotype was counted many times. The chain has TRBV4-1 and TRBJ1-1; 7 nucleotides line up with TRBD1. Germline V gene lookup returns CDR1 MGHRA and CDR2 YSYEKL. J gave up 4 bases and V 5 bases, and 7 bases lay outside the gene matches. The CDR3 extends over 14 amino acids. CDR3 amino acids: CASSAHRGGTEAFF. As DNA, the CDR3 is TGCGCCAGCAGCGCCCACAGGGGAGGCACTGAAGCTTTCTTT.

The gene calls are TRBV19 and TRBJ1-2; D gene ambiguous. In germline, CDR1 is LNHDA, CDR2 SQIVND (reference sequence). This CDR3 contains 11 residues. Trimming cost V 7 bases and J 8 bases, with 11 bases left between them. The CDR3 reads CASKAAVGYTF. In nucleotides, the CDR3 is TGTGCCAGTAAGGCGGCTGTGGGCTACACCTTC.

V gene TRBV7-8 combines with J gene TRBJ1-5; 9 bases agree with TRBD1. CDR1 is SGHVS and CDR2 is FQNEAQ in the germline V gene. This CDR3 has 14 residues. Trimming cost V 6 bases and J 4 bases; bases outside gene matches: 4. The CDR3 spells CASRSGTGNQPQHF. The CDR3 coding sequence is TGTGCCAGCAGGTCTGGGACAGGGAATCAGCCCCAGCATTTT.

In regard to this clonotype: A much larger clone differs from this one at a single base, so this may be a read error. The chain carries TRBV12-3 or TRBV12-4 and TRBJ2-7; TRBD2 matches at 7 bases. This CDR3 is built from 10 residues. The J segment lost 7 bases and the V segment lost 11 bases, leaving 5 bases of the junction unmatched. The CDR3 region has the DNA TGTGCCGGCGGGGGAAGAGAGCAGTACTTC. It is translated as CAGGGREQYF.

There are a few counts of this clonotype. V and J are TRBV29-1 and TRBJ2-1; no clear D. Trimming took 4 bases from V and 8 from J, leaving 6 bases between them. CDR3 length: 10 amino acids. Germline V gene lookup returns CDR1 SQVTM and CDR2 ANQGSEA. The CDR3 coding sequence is TGCAGCGTTGTTCGGCATGAGCAGTTCTTC. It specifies CSVVRHEQFF.

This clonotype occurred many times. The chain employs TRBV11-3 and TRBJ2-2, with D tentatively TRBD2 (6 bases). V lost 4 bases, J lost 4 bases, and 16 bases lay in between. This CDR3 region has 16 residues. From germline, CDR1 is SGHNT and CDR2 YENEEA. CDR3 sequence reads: CASSSSPGVGTGELFF. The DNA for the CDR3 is TGTGCCAGCAGCTCGAGTCCGGGAGTCGGCACCGGGGAGCTGTTTTTT.

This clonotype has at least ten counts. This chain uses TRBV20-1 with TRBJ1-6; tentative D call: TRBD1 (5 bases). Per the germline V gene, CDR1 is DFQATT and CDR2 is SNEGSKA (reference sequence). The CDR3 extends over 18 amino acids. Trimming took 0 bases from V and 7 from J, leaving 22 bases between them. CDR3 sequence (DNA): TGCAGTGCTAGAGATTCTAGACGCGGGGCGCGGTTCAATTCACCCCTCCACTTT. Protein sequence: CSARDSRRGARFNSPLHF.

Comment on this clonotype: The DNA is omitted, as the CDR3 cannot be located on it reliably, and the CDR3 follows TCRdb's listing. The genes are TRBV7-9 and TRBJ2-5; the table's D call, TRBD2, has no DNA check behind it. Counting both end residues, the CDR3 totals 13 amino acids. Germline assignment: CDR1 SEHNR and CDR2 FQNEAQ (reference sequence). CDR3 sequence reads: CASRVWGEGTQYF.

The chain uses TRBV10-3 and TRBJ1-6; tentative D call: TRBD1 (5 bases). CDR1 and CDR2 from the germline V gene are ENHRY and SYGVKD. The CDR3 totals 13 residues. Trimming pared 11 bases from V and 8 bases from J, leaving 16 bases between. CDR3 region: CAFSRERDSPLHF. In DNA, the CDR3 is TGTGCCTTCTCCAGGGAACGTGATTCACCCCTCCACTTT.

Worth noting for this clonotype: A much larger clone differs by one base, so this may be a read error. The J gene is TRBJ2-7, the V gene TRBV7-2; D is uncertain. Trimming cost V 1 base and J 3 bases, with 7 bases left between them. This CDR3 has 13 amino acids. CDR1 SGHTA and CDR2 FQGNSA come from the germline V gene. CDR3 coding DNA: TGTGCCAGCAGCTTAGTACCCGGCTACGAGCAGTACTTC. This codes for CASSLVPGYEQYF.

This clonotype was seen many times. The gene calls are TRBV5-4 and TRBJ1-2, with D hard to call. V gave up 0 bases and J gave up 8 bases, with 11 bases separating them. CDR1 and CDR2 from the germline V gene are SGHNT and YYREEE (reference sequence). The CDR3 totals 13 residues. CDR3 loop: CASSLEQTRGYTF. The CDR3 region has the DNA TGTGCCAGCAGCTTGGAACAGACGAGAGGCTACACCTTC.

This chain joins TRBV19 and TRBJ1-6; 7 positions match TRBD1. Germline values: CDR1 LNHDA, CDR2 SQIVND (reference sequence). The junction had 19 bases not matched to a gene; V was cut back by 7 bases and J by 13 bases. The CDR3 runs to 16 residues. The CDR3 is CASTNIRGRENQPLHF. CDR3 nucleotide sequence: TGTGCCAGTACGAATATCAGGGGGAGAGAAAATCAGCCCCTCCACTTT.

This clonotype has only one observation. The CDR3 nucleotides are TGTGCCAGCAGCTTAGATGGCCCAAACGAGACCCAGTACTTC. Protein product: CASSLDGPNETQYF. V is TRBV11-2 and J is TRBJ2-5; D is unresolved. The CDR3 sequence is 14 residues long. Trimming shortened V by 0 bases and J by 5 bases, and 10 bases separated the two germline ends. CDR1 is SGHAT and CDR2 is FQNNGV in the germline V gene.

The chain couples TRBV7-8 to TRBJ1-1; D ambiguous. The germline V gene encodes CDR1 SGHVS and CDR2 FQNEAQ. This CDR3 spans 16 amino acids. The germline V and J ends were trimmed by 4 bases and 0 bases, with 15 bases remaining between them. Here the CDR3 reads CASSSQVANMNTEAFF. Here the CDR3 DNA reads TGTGCCAGCAGCTCCCAGGTGGCCAATATGAACACTGAAGCTTTCTTT.

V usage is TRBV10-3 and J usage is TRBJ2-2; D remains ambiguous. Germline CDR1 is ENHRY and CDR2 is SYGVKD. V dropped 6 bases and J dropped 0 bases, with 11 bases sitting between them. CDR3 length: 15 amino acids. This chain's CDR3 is CAISMDGANTGELFF. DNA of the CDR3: TGTGCCATCAGCATGGACGGAGCGAACACCGGGGAGCTGTTTTTT.

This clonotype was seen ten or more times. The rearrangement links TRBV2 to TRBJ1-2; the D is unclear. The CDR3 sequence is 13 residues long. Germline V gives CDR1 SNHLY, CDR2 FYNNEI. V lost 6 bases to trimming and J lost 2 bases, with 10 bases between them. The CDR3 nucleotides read TGTGCCAGCAGCCCACCGGGGAACTATGGCTACACCTTC. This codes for CASSPPGNYGYTF.

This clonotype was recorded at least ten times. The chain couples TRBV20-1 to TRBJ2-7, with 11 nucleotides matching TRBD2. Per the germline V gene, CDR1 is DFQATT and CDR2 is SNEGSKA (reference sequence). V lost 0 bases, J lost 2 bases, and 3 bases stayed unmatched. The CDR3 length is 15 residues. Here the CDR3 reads CSARDTSGSPYEQYF. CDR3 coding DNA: TGCAGTGCTAGAGATACTAGCGGGAGCCCCTACGAGCAGTACTTC.